This section outlines one T cell receptor beta chain sequence together with its context. Antigen: not known. Amplification of TCR beta CDR3 regions used RNA as the template. The HTBI primer set drove a first-round RT-PCR of the TCR CDR3. TCRdb re-called the multiplex PCR reads through MiXCR, storing one row per CDR3 protein. The table records approximately 600,000 distinct CDR3 sequences, 14% of them present only once. V was pared by 0 bases and J by 4 bases, with 15 bases between. In germline, CDR1 is MGHRA, CDR2 YSYEKL. There are 16 residues in the CDR3. These data belong to a study of T cells in Graves' hyperthyroidism and ophthalmopathy. Whole-study results and caveats: Most clonotypes expanded in thyroid above 0.001 were likewise present in blood. A 13 V-J model separated ophthalmopathy from stable hyperthyroidism.

Exclusion criteria comprised uncontrolled infection, other autoimmune disease, pregnancy or lactation. Fresh 10 ml peripheral blood yielded PBMCs. The genes are TRBV4-1 and TRBJ1-2; D unclear. The TCR comes from a woman aged 18-29 years with Graves' ophthalmopathy. The specimen was blood. In nucleotides, the CDR3 is TGCGCCAGCAGCCAAGATGGAGATGTAACACGCTATGGCTACACCTTC. Its translation: CASSQDGDVTRYGYTF.